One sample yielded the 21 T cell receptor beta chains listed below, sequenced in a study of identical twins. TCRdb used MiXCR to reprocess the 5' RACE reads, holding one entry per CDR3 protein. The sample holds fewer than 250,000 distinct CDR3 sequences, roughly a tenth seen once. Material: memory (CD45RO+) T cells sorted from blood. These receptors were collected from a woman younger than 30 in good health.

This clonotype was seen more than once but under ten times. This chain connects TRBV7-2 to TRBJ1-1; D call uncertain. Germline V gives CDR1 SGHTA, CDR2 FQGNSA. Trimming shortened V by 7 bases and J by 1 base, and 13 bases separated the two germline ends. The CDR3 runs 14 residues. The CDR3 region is CASTLIGRNTEAFF. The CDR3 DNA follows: TGTGCCAGCACCCTCATCGGGAGGAACACTGAAGCTTTCTTT.

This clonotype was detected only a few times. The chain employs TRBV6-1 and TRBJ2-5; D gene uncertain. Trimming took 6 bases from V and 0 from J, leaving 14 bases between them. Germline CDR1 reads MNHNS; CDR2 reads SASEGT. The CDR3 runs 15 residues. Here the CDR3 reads CASSQQALYQETQYF. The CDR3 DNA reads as TGTGCCAGCAGCCAACAAGCCTTGTACCAAGAGACCCAGTACTTC.

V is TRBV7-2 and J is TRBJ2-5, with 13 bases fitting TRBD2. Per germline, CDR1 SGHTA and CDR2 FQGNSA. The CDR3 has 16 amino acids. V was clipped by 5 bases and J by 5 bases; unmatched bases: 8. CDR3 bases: TGTGCCAGCAGCGTAGGACTAGCGGGAGCTGGGGAGACCCAGTACTTC. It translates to CASSVGLAGAGETQYF.

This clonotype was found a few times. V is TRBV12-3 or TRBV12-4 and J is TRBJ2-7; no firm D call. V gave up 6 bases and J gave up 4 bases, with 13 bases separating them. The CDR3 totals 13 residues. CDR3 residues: CASSYDIFYEQYF. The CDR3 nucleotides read TGTGCCAGCAGCTACGACATATTTTACGAGCAGTACTTC.

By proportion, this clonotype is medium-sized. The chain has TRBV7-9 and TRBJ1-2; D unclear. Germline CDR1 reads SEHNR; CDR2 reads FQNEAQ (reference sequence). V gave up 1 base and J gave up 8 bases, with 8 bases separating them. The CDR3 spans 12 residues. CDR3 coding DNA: TGTGCCAGCAGCTTAGATGGACTGGGCTACACCTTC. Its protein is CASSLDGLGYTF. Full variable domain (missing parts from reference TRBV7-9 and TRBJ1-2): DTGVSQNPRHKITKRGQNVTFRCDPISEHNRLYWYRQTLGQGPEFLTYFQNEAQLEKSRLLSDRFSAERPKGSFSTLEIQRTEQGDSAMYLCASSLDGLGYTFGSGTRLTVV.

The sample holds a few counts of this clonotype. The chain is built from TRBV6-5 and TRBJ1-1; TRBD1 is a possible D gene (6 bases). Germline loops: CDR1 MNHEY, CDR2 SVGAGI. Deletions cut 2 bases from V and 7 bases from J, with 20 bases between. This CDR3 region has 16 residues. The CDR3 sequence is CASSYRTLTGPREAFF. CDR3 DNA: TGTGCCAGCAGTTACCGAACTCTAACAGGGCCCCGTGAAGCTTTCTTT.

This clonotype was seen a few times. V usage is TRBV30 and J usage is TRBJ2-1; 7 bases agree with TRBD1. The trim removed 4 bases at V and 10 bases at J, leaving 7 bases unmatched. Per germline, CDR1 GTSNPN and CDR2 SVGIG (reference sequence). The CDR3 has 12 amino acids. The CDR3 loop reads CAWTDDRVEQFF. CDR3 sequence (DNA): TGTGCCTGGACCGATGACAGGGTCGAGCAGTTCTTC.

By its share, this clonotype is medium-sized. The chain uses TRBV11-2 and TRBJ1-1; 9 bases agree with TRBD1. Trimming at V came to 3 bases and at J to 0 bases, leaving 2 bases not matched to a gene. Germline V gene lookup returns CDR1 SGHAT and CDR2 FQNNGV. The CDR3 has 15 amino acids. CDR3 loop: CASSLGQGLNTEAFF. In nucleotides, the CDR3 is TGTGCCAGCAGCTTGGGACAGGGCTTGAACACTGAAGCTTTCTTT.

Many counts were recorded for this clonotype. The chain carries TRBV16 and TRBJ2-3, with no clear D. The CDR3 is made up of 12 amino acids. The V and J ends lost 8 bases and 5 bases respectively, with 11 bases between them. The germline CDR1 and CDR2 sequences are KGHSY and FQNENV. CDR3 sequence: CASRPIGDTQYF. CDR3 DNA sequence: TGTGCCAGCCGCCCGATAGGAGATACGCAGTATTTT.

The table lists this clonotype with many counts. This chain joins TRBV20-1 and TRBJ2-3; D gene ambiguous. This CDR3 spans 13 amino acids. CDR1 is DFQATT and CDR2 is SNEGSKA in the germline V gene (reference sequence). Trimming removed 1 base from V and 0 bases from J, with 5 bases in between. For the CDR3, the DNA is TGCAGTGCTAGAGCCCGGAGCACAGATACGCAGTATTTT. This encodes CSARARSTDTQYF.

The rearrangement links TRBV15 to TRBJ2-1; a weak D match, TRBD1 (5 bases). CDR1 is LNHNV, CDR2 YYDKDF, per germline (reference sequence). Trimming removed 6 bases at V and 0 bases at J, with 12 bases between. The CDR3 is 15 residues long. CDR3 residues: CATSTDRYSYNEQFF. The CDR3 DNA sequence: TGTGCCACCAGTACCGACAGATACTCCTACAATGAGCAGTTCTTC.

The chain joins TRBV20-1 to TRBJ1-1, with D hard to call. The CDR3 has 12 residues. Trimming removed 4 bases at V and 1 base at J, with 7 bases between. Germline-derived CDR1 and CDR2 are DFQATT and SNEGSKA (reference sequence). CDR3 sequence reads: CSATPTNTEAFF. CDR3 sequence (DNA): TGCAGTGCTACCCCCACGAACACTGAAGCTTTCTTT.

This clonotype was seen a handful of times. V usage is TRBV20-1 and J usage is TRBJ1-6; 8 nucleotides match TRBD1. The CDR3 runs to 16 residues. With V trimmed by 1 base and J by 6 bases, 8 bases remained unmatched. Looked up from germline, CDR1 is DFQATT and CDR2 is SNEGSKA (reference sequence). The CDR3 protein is CSARVVGGQGNSPLHF. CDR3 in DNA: TGCAGTGCTAGAGTAGTTGGCGGACAGGGTAATTCACCCCTCCACTTT.

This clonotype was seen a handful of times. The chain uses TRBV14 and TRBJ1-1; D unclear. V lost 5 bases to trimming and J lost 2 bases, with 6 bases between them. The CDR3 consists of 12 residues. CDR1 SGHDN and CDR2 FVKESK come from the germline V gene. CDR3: CASSFYNTEAFF. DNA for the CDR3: TGTGCCAGCAGCTTTTACAACACTGAAGCTTTCTTT.

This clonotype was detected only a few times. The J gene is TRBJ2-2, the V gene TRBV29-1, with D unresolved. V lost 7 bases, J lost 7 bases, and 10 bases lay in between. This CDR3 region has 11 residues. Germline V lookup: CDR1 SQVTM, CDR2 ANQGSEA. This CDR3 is CSAVRGGELFF. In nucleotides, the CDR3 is TGCAGCGCCGTGCGCGGCGGGGAGCTGTTTTTT.

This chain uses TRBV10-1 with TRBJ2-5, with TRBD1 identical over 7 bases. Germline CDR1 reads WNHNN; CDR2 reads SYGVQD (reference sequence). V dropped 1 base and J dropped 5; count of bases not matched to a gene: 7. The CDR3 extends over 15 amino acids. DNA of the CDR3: TGCGCCAGCAGTGAGTGGGTAGGGGGCGGCGAGACCCAGTACTTC. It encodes CASSEWVGGGETQYF.

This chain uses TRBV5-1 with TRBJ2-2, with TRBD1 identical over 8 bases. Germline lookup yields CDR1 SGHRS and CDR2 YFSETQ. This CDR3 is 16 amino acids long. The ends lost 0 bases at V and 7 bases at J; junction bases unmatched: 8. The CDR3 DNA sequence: TGCGCCAGCAGCTTGGTGGCAGGGGGCAACCGCGGGGAGCTGTTTTTT. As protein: CASSLVAGGNRGELFF. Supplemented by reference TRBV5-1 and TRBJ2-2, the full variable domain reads KAGVTQTPRYLIKTRGQQVTLSCSPISGHRSVSWYQQTPGQGLQFLFEYFSETQRNKGNFPGRFSGRQFSNSRSEMNVSTLELGDSALYLCASSLVAGGNRGELFFGEGSRLTVL.

Here the CDR3 reads CASSCTGTANTGELFF. The CDR3 nucleotides are TGCGCCAGCAGCTGTACAGGGACCGCGAACACCGGGGAGCTGTTTTTT. This chain uses TRBV5-1 with TRBJ2-2; a possible D gene is TRBD1 (6 bases). V was shortened by 3 bases and J by 0 bases, with 12 bases between the two germline ends. Germline values: CDR1 SGHRS, CDR2 YFSETQ. The CDR3 consists of 16 residues.

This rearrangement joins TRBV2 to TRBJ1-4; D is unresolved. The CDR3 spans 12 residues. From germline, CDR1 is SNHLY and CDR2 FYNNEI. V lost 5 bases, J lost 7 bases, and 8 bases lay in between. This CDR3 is CASSLESEKLFF. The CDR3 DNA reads TGTGCCAGCAGTTTAGAGTCTGAAAAACTGTTTTTT.

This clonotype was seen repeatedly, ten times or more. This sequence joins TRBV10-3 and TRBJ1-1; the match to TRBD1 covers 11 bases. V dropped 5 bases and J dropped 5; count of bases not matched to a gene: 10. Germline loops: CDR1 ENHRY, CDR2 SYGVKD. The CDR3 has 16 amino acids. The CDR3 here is CAISTIGTGGQTEAFF. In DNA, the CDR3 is TGTGCCATCAGTACTATAGGGACAGGGGGGCAAACTGAAGCTTTCTTT.

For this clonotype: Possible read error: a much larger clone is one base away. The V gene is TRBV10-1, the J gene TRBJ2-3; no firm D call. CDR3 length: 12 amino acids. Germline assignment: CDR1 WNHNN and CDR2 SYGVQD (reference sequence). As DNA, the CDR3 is TGCGCCAGCAGCGATCACACAGATACGCCGTATTTT. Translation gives CASSDHTDTPYF.